This T cell receptor (beta chain) comes out of a study of shared T cell receptors in the human thymus. Produced via immunoSEQ multiplex PCR; TCRdb's table is partial and in-frame only. The sample carries more than 550,000 clones, approximately 87% recorded once. This CDR3 contains 18 residues. V was pared by 5 bases and J by 4 bases, with 13 bases of the junction left unmatched. The germline V gene has CDR1 MDHEN and CDR2 SYDVKM. This same sample was also taken into another study, of human thymus T cells. This second study says: The thymus was resected at corrective cardiac surgery. Thymic and blood repertoires appeared to show biased V and J gene usage.

The source material was thymocytes. The receptor was derived from a boy in the first two years of life with a congenital heart defect. The chain recombines TRBV28 with TRBJ2-3; TRBD2 aligns across 12 bases. The chain's CDR3 is CASSRQKTLAGGADTQYF. The CDR3 DNA reads TGTGCCAGCAGTCGACAAAAAACGCTAGCGGGGGGGGCAGATACGCAGTATTTT.